The clone carrying this T cell receptor beta chain was observed a single time. The data were obtained in a study of blood T cell repertoires in COVID-19. The wider study: Both acute and convalescent COVID-19 samples were obtained from the United States, Italy and Spain. T cells, B-cell-depleted T cells, or PBMCs provided the cDNA or gDNA that served as material.

The method was immunoSEQ multiplex PCR; TCRdb's version includes in-frame clones alone and lacks a portion of them. Of about 17,000 clones in the sample, about nine tenths were seen once. The V end was cut by 2 bases, the J end by 3 bases, with 10 bases between. Germline V gene lookup returns CDR1 MNHEY and CDR2 SVGEGT. This CDR3 contains 14 residues. The material sequenced was peripheral blood. The J gene is TRBJ2-5, the V gene TRBV6-2 or TRBV6-3, with D uncertain. This receptor was obtained from a man in his fifties with active COVID-19. The CDR3 sequence is CASSYALLEETQYF. In DNA, the CDR3 is TGTGCCAGCAGTTACGCGCTCCTAGAAGAGACCCAGTACTTC.